The 31 T cell receptor beta chains reported below all come from one sample, sequenced in a study of shared clonotypes between healthy human individuals. Clones were read by immunoSEQ multiplex PCR, and TCRdb kept only the in-frame ones, dropping some. The sample has roughly 520,000 clones, roughly 95% seen once; the top ten hold approximately 0.067%. Sequencing was performed on naive CD4+ T cells sorted from blood. The sample's subset: CD45RA+ positively selected. All receptors derive from a woman in her 30s in good health.

The chain is built from TRBV25-1 and TRBJ2-5, with unresolved D. The V end lost 7 bases, the J end lost 2 bases, and 11 bases lay between the germline ends. CDR1 is MGHDK and CDR2 is SYGVNS in the germline V gene. This CDR3 is built from 13 residues. CDR3 in amino acids: CASTPTRQETQYF. CDR3 nucleotides: TGTGCCAGCACCCCGACACGACAAGAGACCCAGTACTTC.

J is TRBJ1-5 and V is TRBV9; D not resolved. The CDR3 has 16 residues. The ends were cut back, 0 bases at V and 3 bases at J, with 13 bases in the middle. The germline V gene has CDR1 SGDLS and CDR2 YYNGEE. This chain's CDR3 is CASSVGDVIDNQPQHF. Written as DNA, the CDR3 is TGTGCCAGCAGCGTAGGAGACGTAATAGACAATCAGCCCCAGCATTTT.

The V call is TRBV6-9, the J call TRBJ2-7, with TRBD1 as a possible D gene (5 bases). V lost 7 bases, J lost 6 bases, and 16 bases lay in between. Germline V gives CDR1 MNHGY, CDR2 SVAAGI. The CDR3 is made up of 13 amino acids. The CDR3 nucleotides read TGTGCCAGCAAAAAACTACTCGACAGCGAGCAGTACTTC. This encodes CASKKLLDSEQYF.

This clone was counted a single time. The chain links TRBV7-8 to TRBJ1-4; D unclear. The CDR3 is made up of 16 amino acids. Germline V gives CDR1 SGHVS, CDR2 FQNEAQ. Trimming took off 0 bases at V and 5 bases at J, with 13 bases between the two ends. The CDR3 reads CASSLAWGSRNEKLFF. CDR3 in DNA: TGTGCCAGCAGCTTAGCTTGGGGATCCAGGAATGAAAAACTGTTTTTT.

V and J are TRBV25-1 and TRBJ1-1; the D gene is possibly TRBD1 (5 bases). CDR1 is MGHDK, CDR2 SYGVNS, per germline. The CDR3 spans 13 residues. Trimming pared 4 bases from V and 4 bases from J, leaving 10 bases between. The CDR3 reads CASSGAGSTEAFF. In DNA, the CDR3 is TGTGCCAGCAGTGGGGCAGGGTCCACTGAAGCTTTCTTT. The variable domain in full, completed from reference TRBV25-1 and TRBJ1-1, reads EADIYQTPRYLVIGTGKKITLECSQTMGHDKMYWYQQDPGMELHLIHYSYGVNSTEKGDLSSESTVSRIRTEHFPLTLESARPSHTSQYLCASSGAGSTEAFFGQGTRLTVV.

The V call is TRBV7-2, the J call TRBJ2-5; either TRBD1 or TRBD2 may supply D (7 bases each). The J call may be wrong; the DNA end is better matched by TRBJ2-7. From germline, CDR1 is SGHTA and CDR2 FQGNSA. This CDR3 has 12 amino acids. The CDR3 reads CASSQGGYEQYF. In DNA form, the CDR3 reads TGTGCCAGCAGCCAGGGGGGGTACGAGCAGTACTTC.

The V call is TRBV7-2, the J call TRBJ1-2; D gene uncertain. Trimming removed 2 bases at V and 0 bases at J, with 10 bases between. Germline CDR1 and CDR2: SGHTA and FQGNSA. The CDR3 extends over 15 amino acids. The CDR3 loop is CASSLNKLTNYGYTF. The CDR3 coding sequence is TGTGCCAGCAGCTTAAATAAATTAACTAACTATGGCTACACCTTC.

The chain couples TRBV5-6 to TRBJ1-1; D not resolved. The CDR3 length is 13 residues. V lost 1 base, J lost 3 bases, and 7 bases lay in between. The V gene's germline CDR1 is SGHDT and CDR2 YYEEEE. Here the CDR3 reads CASSLKRYTEAFF. The CDR3 region has the DNA TGTGCCAGCAGCTTGAAGAGGTACACTGAAGCTTTCTTT.

The CDR3 sequence: CASRGARTLGGYTF. The CDR3 coding sequence is TGTGCCAGCAGGGGTGCAAGGACCCTGGGGGGCTACACCTTC. V gene TRBV2 combines with J gene TRBJ1-2; D call uncertain. Trimming stripped 6 bases from V and 8 bases from J, with 19 bases between. From germline, CDR1 is SNHLY and CDR2 FYNNEI. This CDR3 is built from 14 residues.

The rearrangement links TRBV7-2 to TRBJ2-3; 7 nucleotides align to TRBD2. Germline CDR1 reads SGHTA; CDR2 reads FQGNSA. The V and J ends lost 2 bases and 3 bases, in that order; junction bases with no gene match: 5. This CDR3 has 15 residues. The DNA for the CDR3 is TGTGCCAGCAGCTTAAAGCGGGACTTTACAGATACGCAGTATTTT. It codes for CASSLKRDFTDTQYF.

The chain is built from TRBV5-1 and TRBJ2-3; no clear D gene. The CDR3 runs to 12 residues. Germline-derived CDR1 and CDR2 are SGHRS and YFSETQ. The V end lost 4 bases, the J end lost 2 bases, and 5 bases lay between the germline ends. The CDR3 sequence: CASSHPTDTQYF. CDR3 bases: TGCGCCAGCAGCCACCCCACAGATACGCAGTATTTT. The full variable domain, in which reference TRBV5-1 and TRBJ2-3 provide the parts outside the CDR3, is KAGVTQTPRYLIKTRGQQVTLSCSPISGHRSVSWYQQTPGQGLQFLFEYFSETQRNKGNFPGRFSGRQFSNSRSEMNVSTLELGDSALYLCASSHPTDTQYFGPGTRLTVL.

This clone was seen a single time. The chain carries TRBV21-1 and TRBJ2-3; no check of the table's D call, TRBD2, against the DNA was made. TRBV21-1 is an annotated pseudogene. The CDR3 is 13 residues long. The CDR3 nucleotides read TGTGCCAGCAGCAAAGTGGTCGGGCGGGCGCAGTATTTT. Its translation is CASSKVVGRAQYF.

The rearrangement joins TRBV27 to TRBJ1-3; D is ambiguous. Germline values: CDR1 MNHEY, CDR2 SMNVEV (reference sequence). V lost 6 bases and J lost 2, with 14 bases in between. CDR3 size: 15 residues. The CDR3 is CASSRTPSTGNTIYF. The CDR3 DNA reads TGTGCCAGCAGCCGCACGCCGAGTACTGGAAACACCATATATTTT.

This chain uses TRBV19 with TRBJ2-5; D is unclear. The closer fit of TRBJ2-7 to the DNA end suggests the J call may be wrong. This CDR3 comprises 14 residues. The germline CDR1 and CDR2 sequences are LNHDA and SQIVND (reference sequence). CDR3 sequence (DNA): TGTGCCAGTAGTATTTACCCCGAGGCCCCCGAGCAGTACTTC. This gives the protein CASSIYPEAPEQYF.

The chain joins TRBV7-2 to TRBJ1-2; D uncertain. This CDR3 has 13 residues. CDR1 SGHTA and CDR2 FQGNSA come from the germline V gene. V lost 1 base, J lost 6 bases, and 9 bases lay in between. The CDR3 DNA reads as TGTGCCAGCAGCTTAGGAGGGTTGGATGGCTACACCTTC. Translation: CASSLGGLDGYTF.

The chain links TRBV5-1 to TRBJ1-1; no reliable D call. This CDR3 contains 17 residues. V was pared by 0 bases and J by 1 base, with 16 bases between. CDR1 is SGHRS, CDR2 YFSETQ, per germline. CDR3 residues: CASSLVSLRIGNTEAFF. The DNA for the CDR3 is TGCGCCAGCAGCTTGGTCAGTTTGAGGATAGGGAACACTGAAGCTTTCTTT.

The J gene is TRBJ1-1, the V gene TRBV19; 8 nucleotides match TRBD1. The length of the CDR3 is 13 residues. CDR1 is LNHDA and CDR2 is SQIVND in the germline V gene (reference sequence). J lost 9 bases, V lost 3 bases, and 6 bases had no gene match. In DNA form, the CDR3 reads TGTGCCAGTAGTATGGGACAGGAACGAAAAGCTTTCTTT. Translated, it gives CASSMGQERKAFF.

The chain has TRBV5-1 and TRBJ2-1; D possibly corresponds to TRBD2 (6 bases). Trimming took off 5 bases at V and 5 bases at J, with 14 bases between the two ends. From germline, CDR1 is SGHRS and CDR2 YFSETQ. The CDR3 totals 14 residues. CDR3 sequence: CASSRRELHNEQFF. The CDR3 nucleotides read TGCGCCAGCAGTAGGAGGGAGCTCCACAATGAGCAGTTCTTC.

This chain links TRBV28 with TRBJ2-7, with 10 bases that match TRBD1. Unmatched junction bases numbered 7, after V lost 6 bases and J lost 5 bases. Germline values: CDR1 MDHEN, CDR2 SYDVKM. The CDR3 sequence is 14 residues long. The CDR3 DNA is TGTGCCAGCAGCTTGACAGGGGGCAGGAACGAGCAGTACTTC. Its protein is CASSLTGGRNEQYF.

The CDR3 loop reads CASSVAVEGVYEQFF. CDR3 nucleotide sequence: TGTGCCAGCAGCGTAGCGGTAGAGGGGGTTTATGAGCAGTTCTTC. The chain joins TRBV9 to TRBJ2-1; possibly TRBD1 for D (6 bases). This CDR3 is 15 amino acids long. From germline, CDR1 is SGDLS and CDR2 YYNGEE. Trimming cost V 0 bases and J 8 bases, with 15 bases left between them.

This sequence joins TRBV18 and TRBJ2-3, with D maybe TRBD2 (5 bases). This CDR3 has 17 amino acids. Germline V gene lookup returns CDR1 KGHSH and CDR2 LQKENI. Trimming left V 4 bases short and J 3 bases short, with 20 bases between. This CDR3 reads CASSHSTGTGNTDTQYF. The CDR3 DNA sequence: TGTGCCAGCTCACACTCCACTGGTACCGGGAATACAGATACGCAGTATTTT.

This chain joins TRBV7-9 and TRBJ2-1, with 9 bases identical to TRBD1. The V gene end was trimmed by 7 bases and the J gene end by 9 bases; junction bases not matched to a gene: 22. The CDR3 consists of 18 residues. Germline CDR1 SEHNR, CDR2 FQNEAQ (reference sequence). CDR3 nucleotides: TGTGCCAGCACCAACCACGTTGTACGGGACAGGGATTTTGGTGAGCAGTTCTTC. Translating gives CASTNHVVRDRDFGEQFF. Together with reference TRBV7-9 and TRBJ2-1, the CDR3 gives the full variable domain: DTGVSQNPRHKITKRGQNVTFRCDPISEHNRLYWYRQTLGQGPEFLTYFQNEAQLEKSRLLSDRFSAERPKGSFSTLEIQRTEQGDSAMYLCASTNHVVRDRDFGEQFFGPGTRLTVL.

This clone was seen only a few times. The gene calls are TRBV13 and TRBJ2-7, with a weak D call TRBD1 (6 bases). The CDR3 sequence is 13 residues long. V lost 1 base to trimming and J lost 4 bases, with 8 bases between them. Germline-derived CDR1 and CDR2 are PRHDT and FYEKMQ (reference sequence). CDR3 in amino acids: CASSLEGVYEQYF. The CDR3 DNA reads as TGTGCCAGCAGCTTAGAGGGGGTATACGAGCAGTACTTC.

The chain joins TRBV6-1 to TRBJ1-2; 7 positions match TRBD1. With V trimmed by 6 bases and J by 1 base, 5 bases remained unmatched. The germline CDR1 and CDR2 sequences are MNHNS and SASEGT. The CDR3 runs to 14 residues. For the CDR3, the DNA is TGTGCCAGCAGACCGGGACAGAGTAACTATGGCTACACCTTC. It encodes CASRPGQSNYGYTF.

The chain combines TRBV18 with TRBJ2-7; possibly TRBD2 for D (5 bases). Deletions cut 3 bases from V and 0 bases from J, with 12 bases between. Per germline, CDR1 KGHSH and CDR2 LQKENI. The CDR3 has 15 residues. The CDR3 reads CASSPGGPNSYEQYF. The CDR3 nucleotides are TGTGCCAGCTCACCCGGCGGGCCTAACTCCTACGAGCAGTACTTC.

CDR3 sequence (DNA): TGTGCCAGCAGCTCCCCTGTGAGCACAGATACGCAGTATTTT. Protein: CASSSPVSTDTQYF. The chain employs TRBV12-1 and TRBJ2-3; the table gives TRBD2 as D, unverified against the DNA. TRBV12-1 is a recognized pseudogene. The CDR3 runs to 14 residues.

This chain links TRBV6-5 with TRBJ2-2; D not certain. The germline V gene has CDR1 MNHEY and CDR2 SVGAGI. Trimming shortened V by 7 bases and J by 6 bases, and 15 bases separated the two germline ends. This CDR3 region has 14 residues. CDR3 protein: CASNPHSGPGELFF. CDR3 nucleotide sequence: TGTGCCAGCAACCCCCACTCGGGTCCCGGGGAGCTGTTTTTT.

The V gene is TRBV28, the J gene TRBJ1-4, with D tentatively TRBD1 (6 bases). Trimming removed 6 bases from V and 3 bases from J, with 14 bases in between. Germline CDR1 is MDHEN and CDR2 is SYDVKM. This CDR3 has 15 residues. CDR3 in amino acids: CASSPRQAANEKLFF. CDR3 in DNA: TGTGCCAGCAGCCCCAGACAGGCGGCTAATGAAAAACTGTTTTTT.

The CDR3 coding sequence is TGTGCCAGCAGTGTGACCTTCGACACAGATACGCAGTATTTT. Translated: CASSVTFDTDTQYF. The J gene is TRBJ2-3, the V gene TRBV6-4; D remains ambiguous. The CDR3 is 14 amino acids. Looked up from germline, CDR1 is MRHNA and CDR2 is SNTAGT. Trimming took 4 bases from V and 2 from J, leaving 10 bases between them.

This clone has only one observation. The chain has TRBV6-1 and TRBJ2-7, with TRBD1 matching over 10 bases. Looked up from germline, CDR1 is MNHNS and CDR2 is SASEGT. The CDR3 has 10 residues. V lost 6 bases to trimming and J lost 11 bases; unmatched junction nucleotides: 1. The CDR3 region has the DNA TGTGCCAGCAGGGGGACAGGGGAGTACTTC. This encodes CASRGTGEYF.

The rearrangement joins TRBV28 to TRBJ1-2; 9 bases line up with TRBD1. The CDR3 totals 14 residues. The V segment lost 5 bases and the J segment 4 bases; nucleotides outside the gene matches: 5. CDR1 MDHEN and CDR2 SYDVKM come from the germline V gene. This CDR3 is CASSTGTGSYGYTF. The CDR3 region has the DNA TGTGCCAGCAGTACCGGGACAGGGAGCTATGGCTACACCTTC.